The 27 T cell receptor beta chains below come from one sample, sequenced in a study of cytomegalovirus exposure and HLA in healthy donors. With 60 Vbeta and 13 Jbeta primers, the PCR was carried out. Sequenced by immunoSEQ multiplex PCR; TCRdb stores in-frame clones only, minus some. The sample lists about 99,000 clones, 75% to 80% occurring once. The sequenced sample consisted of PBMCs. The receptors originated from a man in his sixties in good health and CMV-seropositive.

This clone was counted a few times. This chain's CDR3 is CASSLRTGGNGYTF. The CDR3, as DNA: TGTGCCAGCAGTTTAAGGACAGGGGGCAATGGCTACACCTTC. The chain joins TRBV27 to TRBJ1-2, with 11 bases fitting TRBD1. CDR1 and CDR2 (germline): MNHEY, SMNVEV (reference sequence). This CDR3 is 14 amino acids long. J gave up 6 bases and V 2 bases, and 2 bases lay outside the gene matches.

The chain is built from TRBV7-9 and TRBJ2-1; D is perhaps TRBD2 (6 bases). The CDR3 is made up of 16 amino acids. V lost 7 bases, J lost 5 bases, and 21 bases lay in between. Germline values: CDR1 SEHNR, CDR2 FQNEAQ (reference sequence). CDR3 loop: CASNSFGGRWNNEQFF. CDR3 nucleotides: TGTGCCAGCAATTCTTTCGGGGGAAGGTGGAACAATGAGCAGTTCTTC.

This sequence joins TRBV5-1 and TRBJ2-3; D gene ambiguous. The germline CDR1 and CDR2 sequences are SGHRS and YFSETQ. The CDR3 length is 14 residues. V was clipped by 0 bases and J by 0 bases, with 5 bases between them. The chain's CDR3 is CASSLGHSTDTQYF. For the CDR3, the DNA is TGCGCCAGCAGCTTGGGGCATAGCACAGATACGCAGTATTTT. Filled out from reference TRBV5-1 and TRBJ2-3, the complete variable domain reads KAGVTQTPRYLIKTRGQQVTLSCSPISGHRSVSWYQQTPGQGLQFLFEYFSETQRNKGNFPGRFSGRQFSNSRSEMNVSTLELGDSALYLCASSLGHSTDTQYFGPGTRLTVL.

This clone was detected only a few times. The V call is TRBV4-3, the J call TRBJ2-1, with 8 bases matching TRBD1. Trimming took 4 bases from V and 5 from J; bases not matched to a gene: 10. This CDR3 has 16 residues. Germline loops: CDR1 LGHNA, CDR2 YSLEER. CDR3 amino acids: CASSRKDRVPNNEQFF. The CDR3 DNA reads TGCGCCAGCAGCCGAAAGGACAGGGTCCCTAACAATGAGCAGTTCTTC.

The CDR3 bases are TGCGCCAGCAGCCAAGGGGCAGGCCTTGGGCAGCAGTACTTC. Residues: CASSQGAGLGQQYF. V is TRBV4-3 and J is TRBJ2-5; D gene uncertain. Trimming took off 1 base at V and 11 bases at J, with 17 bases between the two ends. The CDR3 runs to 14 residues. Germline CDR1 LGHNA, CDR2 YSLEER.

This chain links TRBV19 with TRBJ1-2, with 9 bases that match TRBD1. CDR1 is LNHDA and CDR2 is SQIVND in the germline V gene (reference sequence). This CDR3 is 14 amino acids long. The ends lost 7 bases at V and 1 base at J; junction bases unmatched: 4. CDR3 nucleotides: TGTGCCAGTAAGCCGGGACAGGGTAACTATGGCTACACCTTC. Translation: CASKPGQGNYGYTF. Looking up the rest from reference TRBV19 and TRBJ1-2 gives the full variable domain: DGGITQSPKYLFRKEGQNVTLSCEQNLNHDAMYWYRQDPGQGLRLIYYSQIVNDFQKGDIAEGYSVSREKKESFPLTVTSAQKNPTAFYLCASKPGQGNYGYTFGSGTRLTVV.

The rearrangement uses TRBV19 and TRBJ2-1; D unclear. Trimming removed 5 bases at V and 9 bases at J, with 20 bases between. Germline loops: CDR1 LNHDA, CDR2 SQIVND (reference sequence). CDR3 size: 15 residues. CDR3 sequence: CASSPRFPERSEQFF. The CDR3, as DNA: TGTGCCAGTAGTCCTCGCTTTCCTGAAAGGAGTGAGCAGTTCTTC.

V gene TRBV6-4 combines with J gene TRBJ1-5; TRBD1 matches 7 bases. Germline assignment: CDR1 MRHNA and CDR2 SNTAGT. This CDR3 comprises 13 residues. The V gene end was trimmed by 7 bases and the J gene end by 5 bases; junction bases not matched to a gene: 5. The CDR3 DNA follows: TGTGCCAGCACCCGACAGGGAGATCAGCCCCAGCATTTT. It translates to CASTRQGDQPQHF.

The chain carries TRBV6-5 and TRBJ2-2; 9 nucleotides match TRBD1. Germline V lookup: CDR1 MNHEY, CDR2 SVGAGI. The V segment lost 2 bases and the J segment 9 bases; nucleotides outside the gene matches: 10. CDR3 length: 16 residues. The CDR3: CASSYPKQGAGWELFF. CDR3 nucleotides: TGTGCCAGCAGTTACCCCAAACAGGGGGCGGGCTGGGAGCTGTTTTTT.

V gene TRBV5-1 combines with J gene TRBJ1-2; no reliable D call. CDR3 length: 14 residues. CDR1 is SGHRS and CDR2 is YFSETQ in the germline V gene. The V gene lost 0 bases and the J gene lost 2 bases, with 8 bases spanning the gap. CDR3 residues: CASSLVPGNYGYTF. For the CDR3, the DNA is TGCGCCAGCAGCTTGGTGCCCGGGAACTATGGCTACACCTTC.

This clone has a handful of counts. CDR3 sequence (DNA): TGTGCCAGCGCAGCGAATTCACCCCTCCACTTT. This gives the protein CASAANSPLHF. The rearrangement uses TRBV6-1 and TRBJ1-6; no reliable D call. CDR1 and CDR2 from the germline V gene are MNHNS and SASEGT. The CDR3 is 11 amino acids. V was pared by 8 bases and J by 7 bases, with 6 bases between.

The genes are TRBV14 and TRBJ2-2; 8 bases map to TRBD1. Losses at the gene ends were 10 bases for V and 1 base for J; bases not matched to a gene: 5. The germline V gene has CDR1 SGHDN and CDR2 FVKESK. This CDR3 spans 14 amino acids. The CDR3 DNA follows: TGTGCCACCAGTGGACAGGGGAACACCGGGGAGCTGTTTTTT. This sequence encodes CATSGQGNTGELFF.

The V and J genes are TRBV30 and TRBJ1-2, with a possible D match to TRBD1 (5 bases). The CDR3 sequence is 11 residues long. Trimming removed 4 bases from V and 4 bases from J, with 7 bases in between. The germline gives CDR1 GTSNPN, CDR2 SVGIG (reference sequence). CDR3 sequence (DNA): TGTGCCTGGACCGGGGGCTATGGCTACACCTTC. It encodes CAWTGGYGYTF.

The chain joins TRBV4-1 to TRBJ1-5, with 12 bases fitting TRBD1. J lost 5 bases, V lost 0 bases, and 17 bases had no gene match. CDR1 is MGHRA, CDR2 YSYEKL, per germline. This CDR3 comprises 21 residues. The CDR3 region is CASSQDDPPGTGGGKYQPQHF. In DNA form, the CDR3 reads TGCGCCAGCAGCCAAGACGACCCCCCCGGGACAGGGGGCGGAAAGTATCAGCCCCAGCATTTT.

V usage is TRBV28 and J usage is TRBJ2-7; 9 nucleotides line up with TRBD1. V was pared by 6 bases and J by 7 bases, with 13 bases of the junction left unmatched. The length of the CDR3 is 15 residues. Germline V gene lookup returns CDR1 MDHEN and CDR2 SYDVKM. The CDR3 here is CASRATGTGLWEQYF. The CDR3 region has the DNA TGTGCCAGCAGAGCTACCGGGACAGGGCTATGGGAGCAGTACTTC.

CDR3 loop: CASSPGQGEGYTF. The CDR3 DNA reads TGTGCCAGCAGTCCGGGACAGGGAGAAGGCTACACCTTC. The J gene is TRBJ1-2, the V gene TRBV7-3; 9 nucleotides agree with TRBD1. The V segment lost 6 bases and the J segment 8 bases; nucleotides outside the gene matches: 7. Germline lookup yields CDR1 SGHTA and CDR2 FQGTGA. The CDR3 consists of 13 residues.

The chain combines TRBV27 with TRBJ2-7, with D tentatively TRBD1 (6 bases). V shed 5 bases and J shed 1 base, with 9 bases lying between them. Germline CDR1 MNHEY, CDR2 SMNVEV (reference sequence). This CDR3 spans 13 amino acids. This chain's CDR3 is CASSVGQSYEQYF. CDR3 nucleotide sequence: TGTGCCAGCAGTGTAGGACAGTCCTACGAGCAGTACTTC.

This clone was counted a single time. CDR3 sequence (DNA): TGTGCCAGCAGCGTAGGTGGGGGACTCAATCAGCCCCAGCATTTT. Translating it yields CASSVGGGLNQPQHF. The chain has TRBV9 and TRBJ1-5, with D tentatively TRBD1 (5 bases). Per germline, CDR1 SGDLS and CDR2 YYNGEE. The ends were cut back, 0 bases at V and 3 bases at J, with 10 bases in the middle. The CDR3 extends over 15 amino acids.

As concerns this clone: This sample includes further DNA sequences coding for the same CDR3. The CDR3 DNA is TGTGCCAGTAGACTTCCAGGGAGGTCACCCCTCCACTTT. As protein: CASRLPGRSPLHF. The V call is TRBV19, the J call TRBJ1-6, with a tentative D call TRBD1 (5 bases). V lost 6 bases, J lost 10 bases, and 13 bases lay in between. The CDR3 length is 13 residues. CDR1 LNHDA and CDR2 SQIVND come from the germline V gene (reference sequence).

The rearrangement links TRBV9 to TRBJ1-4; possible D gene TRBD1, 5 bases. The CDR3 has 16 amino acids. CDR1 is SGDLS, CDR2 YYNGEE, per germline. Trimming stripped 0 bases from V and 7 bases from J, with 16 bases between. The DNA for the CDR3 is TGTGCCAGCAGCGTAGGGGTGCAAGGGGCGACTGAAAAACTGTTTTTT. This codes for CASSVGVQGATEKLFF.

The V gene is TRBV11-1, the J gene TRBJ2-2, with 8 bases fitting TRBD1. The CDR3 has 14 residues. Trimming at V came to 3 bases and at J to 5 bases, leaving 2 bases not matched to a gene. Germline V gene data show CDR1 as SGHAT and CDR2 as FQDESV (reference sequence). CDR3 coding DNA: TGTGCCAGCAGCTTTCACAGGGGGACCGGGGAGCTGTTTTTT. Translating gives CASSFHRGTGELFF.

This sequence joins TRBV5-6 and TRBJ2-1; D uncertain. CDR1 and CDR2 from the germline V gene are SGHDT and YYEEEE. The CDR3 spans 16 residues. Trimming removed 0 bases from V and 0 bases from J, with 10 bases in between. In DNA, the CDR3 is TGTGCCAGCAGCTTGGGGGCAAGAAGCTCCTACAATGAGCAGTTCTTC. Translated, it gives CASSLGARSSYNEQFF.

V is TRBV7-9 and J is TRBJ2-7, with 7 nucleotides matching TRBD1. Germline CDR1 reads SEHNR; CDR2 reads FQNEAQ (reference sequence). The length of the CDR3 is 12 residues. The V and J ends lost 5 bases and 6 bases, in that order; junction bases with no gene match: 4. This CDR3 is CASSADRAEQYF. For the CDR3, the DNA is TGTGCCAGCAGCGCCGACAGGGCCGAGCAGTACTTC.

CDR3 sequence: CASSLGQGPEQYF. DNA for the CDR3: TGCGCCAGCAGCTTAGGACAGGGTCCCGAGCAGTACTTC. V usage is TRBV5-1 and J usage is TRBJ2-7, with 8 nucleotides matching TRBD1. Germline CDR1 reads SGHRS; CDR2 reads YFSETQ. The V segment lost 2 bases and the J segment 6 bases; nucleotides outside the gene matches: 4. The CDR3 runs to 13 residues.

The chain combines TRBV5-1 with TRBJ2-6; a weak D match, TRBD2 (5 bases). The germline V gene has CDR1 SGHRS and CDR2 YFSETQ. The V end was cut by 7 bases, the J end by 3 bases, with 23 bases between. The CDR3 sequence is 18 residues long. The CDR3, as DNA: TGCGCCAGCGGACGGGCGCCGGTGACGGGAAGTGGGGCCAACGTCCTGACTTTC. It is translated as CASGRAPVTGSGANVLTF.

The rearrangement uses TRBV10-1 and TRBJ2-7; D not certain. The CDR3 is 10 amino acids. V was clipped by 10 bases and J by 6 bases, with 10 bases between them. The germline CDR1 and CDR2 sequences are WNHNN and SYGVQD (reference sequence). DNA for the CDR3: TGCGCCACCCTGGCCCGCGAGCAGTACTTC. The encoded protein is CATLAREQYF.

The V call is TRBV11-2, the J call TRBJ2-1, with D possibly matching TRBD1 (5 bases). The germline V and J ends were trimmed by 4 bases and 10 bases, with 14 bases remaining between them. The CDR3 loop spans 13 amino acids. The germline gives CDR1 SGHAT, CDR2 FQNNGV. This CDR3 reads CASSYSGNGEQFF. The CDR3 DNA follows: TGTGCCAGCAGCTACTCAGGGAATGGCGAGCAGTTCTTC. The complete variable domain, with remaining parts taken from reference TRBV11-2 and TRBJ2-1, reads EAGVAQSPRYKIIEKRQSVAFWCNPISGHATLYWYQQILGQGPKLLIQFQNNGVVDDSQLPKDRFSAERLKGVDSTLKIQPAKLEDSAVYLCASSYSGNGEQFFGPGTRLTVL.